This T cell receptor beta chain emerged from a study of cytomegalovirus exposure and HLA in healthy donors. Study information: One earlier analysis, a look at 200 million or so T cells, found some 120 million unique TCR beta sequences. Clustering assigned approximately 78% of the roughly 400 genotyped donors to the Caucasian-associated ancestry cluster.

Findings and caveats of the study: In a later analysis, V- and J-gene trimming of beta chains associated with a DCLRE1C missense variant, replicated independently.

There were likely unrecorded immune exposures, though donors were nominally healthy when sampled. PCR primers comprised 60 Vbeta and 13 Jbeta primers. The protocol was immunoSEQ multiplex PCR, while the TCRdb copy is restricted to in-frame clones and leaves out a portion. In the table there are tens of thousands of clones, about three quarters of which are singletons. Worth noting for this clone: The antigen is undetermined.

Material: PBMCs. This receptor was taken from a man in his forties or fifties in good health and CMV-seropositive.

CDR3 DNA sequence: TGTGCCAGCAGCCATCTAGCGGGAGGGTTAACAGATACGCAGTATTTT. Translated, it gives CASSHLAGGLTDTQYF. The J gene is TRBJ2-3, the V gene TRBV14; TRBD2 agrees at 12 bases. The trim removed 3 bases at V and 3 bases at J, leaving 4 bases unmatched. The CDR3 length is 16 residues. Germline V gene sequence: CDR1 SGHDN, CDR2 FVKESK.